This TCR beta chain originates from a study of technical replicates of blood from several donors (dated by TCRdb to 2017 to 2019). A word on this clone: It has no known antigen specificity. Nothing much larger sits one base from this clone, and base qualities are not available.

Per the germline V gene, SNHLY is the CDR1 and FYNNEI is the CDR2. The CDR3 holds 13 amino acids from the cysteine to the phenylalanine. Of the read, only the CDR3 DNA is kept; its 39 bases are in frame from base 1. Relative to germline, V is 7 bases shorter and J is 5 bases shorter, with 15 bases between their ends. The receptor library was made with the immunoSEQ multiplex PCR assay. The clones in this table, taken by TCRdb from immuneACCESS, are in-frame only. Not every clone is retained; where verified, under half of the shortfall comes from an unresolved V gene, and the cause of the rest is unknown. This sample gives 75,000 to 100,000 clones in total; less than 95% of them show up just once. The leading ten clones occupy roughly 0.35% of the sample.

The sequence joins TRBV2 to TRBJ2-7; no confident D gene assignment can be made. Sample: T cells isolated from PBMCs. The clonotype originates from a human donor in good health. The CDR3 is CASINSPTDEQYF. The DNA reads TGTGCCAGCATTAACAGCCCCACTGACGAGCAGTACTTC.